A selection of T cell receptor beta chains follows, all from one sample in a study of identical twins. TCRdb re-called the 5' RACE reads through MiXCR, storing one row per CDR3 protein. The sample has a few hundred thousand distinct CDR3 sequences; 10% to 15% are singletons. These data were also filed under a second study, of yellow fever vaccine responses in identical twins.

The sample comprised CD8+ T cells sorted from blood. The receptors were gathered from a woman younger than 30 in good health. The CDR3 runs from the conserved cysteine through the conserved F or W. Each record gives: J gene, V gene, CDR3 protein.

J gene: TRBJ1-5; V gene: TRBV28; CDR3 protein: CASSFSYQTGNQPQHF
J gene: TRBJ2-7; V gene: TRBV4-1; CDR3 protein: CASSQDYGSYEQYF
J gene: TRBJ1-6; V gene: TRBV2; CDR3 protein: CASSPQQGLDSPLHF
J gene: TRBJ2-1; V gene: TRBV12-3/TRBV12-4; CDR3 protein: CASSVDDANNEQFF
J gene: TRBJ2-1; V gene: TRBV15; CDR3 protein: CATSRESSGSSYNEQFF
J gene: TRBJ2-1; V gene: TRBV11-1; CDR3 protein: CASTVDRLSYNEQFF
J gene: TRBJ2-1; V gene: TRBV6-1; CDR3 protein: CASSEWFAANEQFF
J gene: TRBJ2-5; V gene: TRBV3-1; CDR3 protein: CASSHTSFGTPGTYQETQYF
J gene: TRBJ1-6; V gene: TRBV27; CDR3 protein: CASSRPSRGGFSPLHF
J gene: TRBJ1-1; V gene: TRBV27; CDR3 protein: CASSSRGSRTEAFF
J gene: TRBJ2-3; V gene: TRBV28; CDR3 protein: CASSLFRGGTDTQYF
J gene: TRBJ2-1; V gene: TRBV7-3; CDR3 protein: CASSLIAGEFNEQFF
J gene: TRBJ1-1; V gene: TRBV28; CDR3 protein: CASRTMNTEAFF
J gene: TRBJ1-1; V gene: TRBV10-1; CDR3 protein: CASSMKGMNTEAFF
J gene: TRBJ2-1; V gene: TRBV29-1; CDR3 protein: CSVEEGQGKDNEQFF
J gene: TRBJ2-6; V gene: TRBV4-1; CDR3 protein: CASSPTRGPSGANVLTF
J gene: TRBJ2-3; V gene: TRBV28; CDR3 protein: CASSQWGEGDTQYF
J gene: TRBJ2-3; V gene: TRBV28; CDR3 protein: CASFRGTPLDTQYF
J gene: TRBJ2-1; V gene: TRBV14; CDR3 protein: CASSQPGITLNEQFF
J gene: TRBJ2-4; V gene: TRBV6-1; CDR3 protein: CASSTHRVITALAKNIQYF
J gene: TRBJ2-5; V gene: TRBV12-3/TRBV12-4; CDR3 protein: CASSFGGGPVQYF
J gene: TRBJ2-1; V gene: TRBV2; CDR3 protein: CASSDSNRSYNEQFF
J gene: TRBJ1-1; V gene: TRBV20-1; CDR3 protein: CSATRKTEAFF
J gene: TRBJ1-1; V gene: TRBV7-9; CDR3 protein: CASSSSWTGMNTEAFF
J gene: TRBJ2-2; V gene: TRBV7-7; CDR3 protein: CASSRAGEVFTGELFF
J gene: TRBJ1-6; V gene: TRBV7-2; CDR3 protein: CASSPPRGDSPLHF
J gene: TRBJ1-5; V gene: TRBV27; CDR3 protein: CATSSGLINQPQHF
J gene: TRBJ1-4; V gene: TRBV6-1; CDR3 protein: CASSEFQGAGEKLFF
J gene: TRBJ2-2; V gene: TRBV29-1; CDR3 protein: CSVEGGTVNTGELFF
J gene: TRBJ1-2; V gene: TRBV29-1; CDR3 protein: CSVVGQTYGYTF
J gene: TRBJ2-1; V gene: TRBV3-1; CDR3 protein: CASSPPSPSSYNEQFF
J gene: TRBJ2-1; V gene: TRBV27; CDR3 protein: CASSLSGGAVNEQFF
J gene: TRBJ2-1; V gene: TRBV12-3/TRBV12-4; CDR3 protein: CASSLAGSSNEQFF
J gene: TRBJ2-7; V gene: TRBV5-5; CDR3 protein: CASSLDQYEQYF
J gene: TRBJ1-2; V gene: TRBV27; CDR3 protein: CASSFTLNYGYTF
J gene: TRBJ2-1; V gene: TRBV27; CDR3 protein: CASSISVGSYNEQFF
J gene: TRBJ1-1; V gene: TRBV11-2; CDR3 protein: CASSPGLIAFF
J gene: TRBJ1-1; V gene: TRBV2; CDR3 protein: CASSDGITEAFF
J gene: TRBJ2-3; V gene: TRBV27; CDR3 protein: CASSLSVYAPIADTQYF
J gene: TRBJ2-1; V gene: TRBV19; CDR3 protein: CASFEGGGIEQFF
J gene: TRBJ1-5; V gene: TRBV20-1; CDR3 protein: CSAREENGALNQPQHF
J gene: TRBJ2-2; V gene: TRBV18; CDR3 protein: CASSPPSGIPGELFF
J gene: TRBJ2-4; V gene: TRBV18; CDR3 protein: CASSPEPGLAPSYDIQYF
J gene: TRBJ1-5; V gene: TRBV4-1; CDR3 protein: CASSPGQASNQPQHF
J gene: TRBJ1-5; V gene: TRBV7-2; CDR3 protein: CASSSGPNSNQPQHF
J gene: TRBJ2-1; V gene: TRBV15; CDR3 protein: CATRPSGYNEQFF